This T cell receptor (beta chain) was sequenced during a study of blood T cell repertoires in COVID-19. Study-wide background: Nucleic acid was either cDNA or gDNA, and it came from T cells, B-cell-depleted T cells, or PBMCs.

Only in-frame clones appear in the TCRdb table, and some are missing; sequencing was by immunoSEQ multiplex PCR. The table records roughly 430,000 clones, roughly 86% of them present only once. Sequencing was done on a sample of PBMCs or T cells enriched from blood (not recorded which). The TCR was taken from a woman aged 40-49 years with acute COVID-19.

CDR3 loop: CASSTTGYQPQHF. CDR3 bases: TGTGCCAGCAGCACTACAGGGTATCAGCCCCAGCATTTT. The chain combines TRBV12-3 or TRBV12-4 with TRBJ1-5; D is perhaps TRBD1 (6 bases). CDR3 size: 13 residues. The V end was cut by 6 bases, the J end by 5 bases, with 11 bases between.